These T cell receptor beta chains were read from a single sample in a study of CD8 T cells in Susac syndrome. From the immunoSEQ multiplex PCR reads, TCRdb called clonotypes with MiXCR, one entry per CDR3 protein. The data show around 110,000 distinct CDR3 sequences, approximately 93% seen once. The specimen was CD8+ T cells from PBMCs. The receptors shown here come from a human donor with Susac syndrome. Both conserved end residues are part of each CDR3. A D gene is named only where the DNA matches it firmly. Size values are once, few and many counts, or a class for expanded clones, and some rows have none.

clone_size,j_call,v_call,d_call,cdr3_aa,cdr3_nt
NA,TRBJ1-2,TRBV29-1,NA,CSVGDSGTPYGYTF,TGCAGCGTGGGTGACTCAGGAACCCCCTATGGCTACACCTTC
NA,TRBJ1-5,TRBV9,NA,CASSVSGAPNQSQHF,TGTGCCAGCAGCGTAAGCGGGGCACCTAATCAGTCCCAGCATTTT
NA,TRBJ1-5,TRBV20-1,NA,CSASGRFSHSGNQPQHF,TGCAGTGCTAGTGGTCGTTTTTCCCATTCAGGCAATCAGCCCCAGCATTTT
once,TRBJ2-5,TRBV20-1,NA,CSARQPGQETQYF,TGCAGTGCCCGGCAGCCGGGCCAAGAGACCCAGTACTTC
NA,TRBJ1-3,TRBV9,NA,CASSPRGRMDNTIYF,TGTGCCAGCAGCCCTCGGGGCAGGATGGACAACACCATATATTTT
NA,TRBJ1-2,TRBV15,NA,CATSIAHRDGYTF,TGTGCCACCAGCATAGCTCATCGGGATGGCTACACCTTC
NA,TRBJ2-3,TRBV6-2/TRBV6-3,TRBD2,CASSYVGTSGGMATDTQYF,TGTGCCAGCAGTTACGTCGGGACTAGCGGGGGGATGGCCACAGATACGCAGTATTTT
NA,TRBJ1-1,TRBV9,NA,CASSVVPPGKRDTEAFF,TGTGCCAGCAGCGTAGTCCCCCCGGGGAAAAGGGACACTGAAGCTTTCTTT
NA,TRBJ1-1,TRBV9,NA,CASSAPEGPEAFF,TGTGCCAGCAGCGCCCCCGAGGGCCCTGAAGCTTTCTTT
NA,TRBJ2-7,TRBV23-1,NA,CASSQSRPSSEQYF,TGCGCCAGCAGTCAATCGAGACCGTCCTCCGAGCAGTACTTC
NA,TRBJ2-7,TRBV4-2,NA,CASSQELGTEQYF,TGTGCCAGCAGCCAAGAATTGGGGACCGAGCAGTACTTC
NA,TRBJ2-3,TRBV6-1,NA,CASSEALITDTQYF,TGTGCCAGCAGTGAAGCGCTGATCACAGATACGCAGTATTTT
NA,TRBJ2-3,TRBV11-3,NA,CASSPRRRPDTQYF,TGTGCCAGCAGCCCCCGGCGAAGGCCAGATACGCAGTATTTT
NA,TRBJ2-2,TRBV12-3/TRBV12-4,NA,CASPNSGELFF,TGTGCCAGCCCCAATTCAGGGGAGCTGTTTTTT
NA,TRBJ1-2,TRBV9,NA,CASSVDHDGRPDYYGYTF,TGTGCCAGCAGCGTAGATCATGACGGCAGACCCGATTACTATGGCTACACCTTC
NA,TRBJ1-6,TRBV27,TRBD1,CASSFGTGTNSPLHF,TGTGCCAGCAGTTTTGGGACAGGGACCAATTCACCCCTCCACTTT
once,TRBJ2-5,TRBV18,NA,CASSPTMSRETQYF,TGTGCCAGCTCACCTACGATGTCCCGGGAGACCCAGTACTTC
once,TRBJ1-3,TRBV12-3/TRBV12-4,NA,CASTAGTTGNTIYF,TGTGCCAGCACCGCCGGGACGACCGGAAACACCATATATTTT
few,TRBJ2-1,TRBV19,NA,CASSIGAEQFF,TGTGCCAGTAGTATAGGAGCTGAGCAGTTCTTC
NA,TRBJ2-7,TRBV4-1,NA,CASSQGGEASSYEQYF,TGCGCCAGCAGCCAAGGGGGGGAGGCCTCCTCCTACGAGCAGTACTTC
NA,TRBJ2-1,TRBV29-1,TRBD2,CSVPSPGGGYNEQFF,TGCAGCGTCCCGTCTCCGGGGGGGGGCTACAATGAGCAGTTCTTC
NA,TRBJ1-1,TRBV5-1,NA,CASTQGLQAEAFF,TGCGCCAGCACCCAGGGCCTCCAGGCTGAAGCTTTCTTT
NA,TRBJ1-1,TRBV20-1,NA,CSASPLAETTEAFF,TGCAGTGCTAGCCCCTTAGCCGAGACCACTGAAGCTTTCTTT
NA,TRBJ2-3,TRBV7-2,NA,CASSLESFGSADTQYF,TGTGCCAGCAGCTTAGAATCGTTTGGCTCTGCAGATACGCAGTATTTT
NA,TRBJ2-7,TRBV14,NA,CASSQGGLHSYEQYF,TGTGCCAGCAGCCAAGGAGGGTTACACTCCTACGAGCAGTACTTC
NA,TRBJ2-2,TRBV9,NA,CASSALQFGELFF,TGTGCCAGCAGCGCCCTCCAATTCGGGGAGCTGTTTTTT
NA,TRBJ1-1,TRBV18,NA,CASSPRGAGGREAFF,TGTGCCAGCTCACCCCGTGGAGCGGGCGGCCGAGAAGCTTTCTTT
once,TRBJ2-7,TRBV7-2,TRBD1,CASSLGDRGTYEQYF,TGTGCCAGCAGCTTAGGGGACAGGGGAACCTACGAGCAGTACTTC
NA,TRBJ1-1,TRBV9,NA,CASSVGDMNTEAFF,TGTGCCAGCAGCGTAGGAGACATGAACACTGAAGCTTTCTTT
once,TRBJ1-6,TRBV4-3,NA,CASSQEDIGIDNSPLHF,TGCGCCAGCAGCCAAGAAGATATCGGTATAGATAATTCACCCCTCCACTTT
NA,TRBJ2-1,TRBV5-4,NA,CASSLEGDEQFF,TGTGCCAGCAGCTTGGAGGGGGATGAGCAGTTCTTC
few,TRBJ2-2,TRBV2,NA,CASVVWGGELFF,TGTGCCAGCGTGGTGTGGGGCGGGGAGCTGTTTTTT
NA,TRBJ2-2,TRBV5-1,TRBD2,CASRSSGGAVNTGELFF,TGCGCCAGCCGCTCCAGCGGGGGGGCCGTGAACACCGGGGAGCTGTTTTTT
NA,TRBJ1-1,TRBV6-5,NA,CASNLAGRAEAFF,TGTGCCAGCAACTTGGCAGGGAGAGCTGAAGCTTTCTTT
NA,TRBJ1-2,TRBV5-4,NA,CASRGDRLYGYTF,TGTGCCAGCAGGGGGGACCGTTTATATGGCTACACCTTC
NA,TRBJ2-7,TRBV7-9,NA,CASSPLMGSPYEQYF,TGTGCCAGCAGCCCCCTCATGGGCAGCCCATACGAGCAGTACTTC
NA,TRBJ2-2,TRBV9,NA,CASSVEGSANTGELFF,TGTGCCAGCAGCGTAGAAGGGAGCGCGAACACCGGGGAGCTGTTTTTT
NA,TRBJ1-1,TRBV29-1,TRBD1,CSVYDRGLRNTEAFF,TGCAGCGTTTACGACAGGGGGCTTAGAAACACTGAAGCTTTCTTT
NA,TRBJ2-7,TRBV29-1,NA,CSVERDTPYEQYF,TGCAGCGTCGAACGGGACACCCCCTACGAGCAGTACTTC
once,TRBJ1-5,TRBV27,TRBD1,CASSPSRGPGQPQHF,TGTGCCAGCAGTCCCTCCAGGGGGCCGGGTCAGCCCCAGCATTTT
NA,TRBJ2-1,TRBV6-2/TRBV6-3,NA,CASSLLEANEQFF,TGTGCCAGCAGTCTTCTAGAAGCCAATGAGCAGTTCTTC
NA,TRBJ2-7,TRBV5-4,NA,CASSSGTVYEQYF,TGTGCCAGCAGCTCGGGAACGGTGTACGAGCAGTACTTC
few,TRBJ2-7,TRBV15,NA,CATSRDLYEQYF,TGTGCCACCAGCAGAGATCTCTACGAGCAGTACTTC
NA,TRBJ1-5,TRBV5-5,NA,CASSLNSRDTSNQPQHF,TGTGCCAGCAGCTTAAACTCCCGGGACACGAGCAATCAGCCCCAGCATTTT
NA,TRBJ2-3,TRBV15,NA,CATSTLAEGTDTQYF,TGTGCCACCAGCACGTTAGCGGAGGGCACAGATACGCAGTATTTT
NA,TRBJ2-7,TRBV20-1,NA,CSVLDAGEQYF,TGCAGTGTTTTGGACGCGGGCGAGCAGTACTTC
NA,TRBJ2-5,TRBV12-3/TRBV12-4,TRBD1,CASSLLQTGQETQYF,TGTGCCAGCAGTTTACTTCAGACAGGGCAAGAGACCCAGTACTTC
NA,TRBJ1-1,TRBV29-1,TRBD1,CSVEPPGQGRKGAEAFF,TGCAGCGTTGAACCCCCGGGACAGGGGAGGAAGGGGGCTGAAGCTTTCTTT
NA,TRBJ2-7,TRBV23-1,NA,CASRQGRYYEQYF,TGCGCCAGCAGACAGGGAAGGTACTACGAGCAGTACTTC
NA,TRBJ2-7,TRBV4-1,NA,CASSQVGWDEQYF,TGCGCCAGCAGCCAAGTAGGATGGGACGAGCAGTACTTC
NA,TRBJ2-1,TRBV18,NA,CASSPGAVDNEQFF,TGTGCCAGCTCGCCCGGAGCGGTTGACAATGAGCAGTTCTTC
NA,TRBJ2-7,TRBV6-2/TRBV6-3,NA,CASSSSPRPHEQYF,NA
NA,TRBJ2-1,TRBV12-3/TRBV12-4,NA,CASSFGAVSSYNEQFF,TGTGCCAGCAGTTTCGGGGCGGTGAGCTCCTACAATGAGCAGTTCTTC
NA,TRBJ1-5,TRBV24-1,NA,CATSGGTYNQPQHF,TGTGCCACCAGTGGAGGCACGTACAATCAGCCCCAGCATTTT
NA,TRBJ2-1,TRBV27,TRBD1,CASSYDRGNEQFF,TGTGCCAGCAGTTACGACAGGGGCAATGAGCAGTTCTTC
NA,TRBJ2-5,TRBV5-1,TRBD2,CASSSWTSSQETQYF,TGCGCCAGCAGCTCATGGACTAGCAGCCAAGAGACCCAGTACTTC
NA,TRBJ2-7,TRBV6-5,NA,CASSSYQGAYEQYF,TGTGCCAGCAGTTCTTACCAGGGCGCTTACGAGCAGTACTTC
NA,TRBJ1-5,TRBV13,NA,CASSAQNQPQHF,TGTGCCAGCAGCGCCCAGAATCAGCCCCAGCATTTT
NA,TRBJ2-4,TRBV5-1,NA,CASSLHGNAGNIQYF,TGCGCCAGCAGCTTGCACGGAAACGCAGGAAACATTCAGTACTTC
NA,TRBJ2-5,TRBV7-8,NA,CASSSEAETQYF,TGTGCCAGCAGCTCAGAGGCTGAGACCCAGTACTTC